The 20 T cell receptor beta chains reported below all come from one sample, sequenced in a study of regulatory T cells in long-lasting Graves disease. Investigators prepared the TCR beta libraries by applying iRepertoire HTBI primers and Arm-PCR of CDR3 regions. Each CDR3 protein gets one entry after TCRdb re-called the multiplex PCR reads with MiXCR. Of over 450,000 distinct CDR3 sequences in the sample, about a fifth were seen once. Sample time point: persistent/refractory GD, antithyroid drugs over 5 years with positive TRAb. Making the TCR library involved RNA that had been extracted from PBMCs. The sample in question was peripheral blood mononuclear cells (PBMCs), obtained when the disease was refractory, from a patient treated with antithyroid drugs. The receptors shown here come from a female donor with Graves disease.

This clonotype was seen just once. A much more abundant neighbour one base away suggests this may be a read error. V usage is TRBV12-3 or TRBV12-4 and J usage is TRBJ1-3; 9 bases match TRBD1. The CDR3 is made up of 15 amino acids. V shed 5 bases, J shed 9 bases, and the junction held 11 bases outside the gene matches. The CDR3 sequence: CASSAEGTGLSTIYF. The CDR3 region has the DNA TGTGCCAGCAGTGCTGAAGGGACAGGGTTAAGCACCATATATTTT.

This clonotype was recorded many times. CDR3 region: CASSFSLSRNEQFF. The CDR3 bases are TGTGCCAGCAGTTTCAGTTTATCTCGCAATGAGCAGTTCTTC. The chain has TRBV28 and TRBJ2-1; D not resolved. The CDR3 is made up of 14 amino acids. CDR1 and CDR2 (germline): MDHEN, SYDVKM. Trimming pared 3 bases from V and 6 bases from J, leaving 12 bases between. The variable domain in full, with the rest retrieved from reference TRBV28 and TRBJ2-1, is DVKVTQSSRYLVKRTGEKVFLECVQDMDHENMFWYRQDPGLGLRLIYFSYDVKMKEKGDIPEGYSVSREKKERFSLILESASTNQTSMYLCASSFSLSRNEQFFGPGTRLTVL.

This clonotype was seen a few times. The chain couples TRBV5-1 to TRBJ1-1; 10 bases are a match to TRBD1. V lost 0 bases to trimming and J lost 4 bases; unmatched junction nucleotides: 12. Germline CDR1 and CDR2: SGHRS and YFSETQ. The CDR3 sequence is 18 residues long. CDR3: CASSLVRGTGVIGTEAFF. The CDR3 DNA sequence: TGCGCCAGCAGCTTGGTACGTGGGACAGGGGTCATAGGCACTGAAGCTTTCTTT. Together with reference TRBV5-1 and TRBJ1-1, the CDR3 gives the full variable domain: KAGVTQTPRYLIKTRGQQVTLSCSPISGHRSVSWYQQTPGQGLQFLFEYFSETQRNKGNFPGRFSGRQFSNSRSEMNVSTLELGDSALYLCASSLVRGTGVIGTEAFFGQGTRLTVV.

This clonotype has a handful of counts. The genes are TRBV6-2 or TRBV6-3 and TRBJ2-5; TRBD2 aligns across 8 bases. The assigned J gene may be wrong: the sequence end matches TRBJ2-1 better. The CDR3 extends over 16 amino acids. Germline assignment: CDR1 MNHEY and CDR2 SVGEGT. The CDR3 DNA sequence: TGTGCCAGCAGTTACTCGAATCCAGCGGGAGTGAATGAGCAGTTCTTC. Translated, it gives CASSYSNPAGVNEQFF.

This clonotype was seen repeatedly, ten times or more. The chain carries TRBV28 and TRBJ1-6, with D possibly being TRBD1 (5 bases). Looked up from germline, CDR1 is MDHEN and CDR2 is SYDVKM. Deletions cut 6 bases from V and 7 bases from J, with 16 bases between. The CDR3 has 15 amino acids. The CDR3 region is CASRLLRDVNSPLHF. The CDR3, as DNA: TGTGCCAGCAGGCTCCTCCGGGACGTCAATTCACCCCTCCACTTT.

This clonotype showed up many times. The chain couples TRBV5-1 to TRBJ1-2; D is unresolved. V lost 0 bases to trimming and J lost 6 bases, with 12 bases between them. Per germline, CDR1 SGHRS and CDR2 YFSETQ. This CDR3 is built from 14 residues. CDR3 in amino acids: CASSLEAGLDGYTF. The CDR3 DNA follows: TGCGCCAGCAGCTTGGAGGCAGGTCTCGATGGCTACACCTTC. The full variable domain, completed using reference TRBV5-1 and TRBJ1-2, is KAGVTQTPRYLIKTRGQQVTLSCSPISGHRSVSWYQQTPGQGLQFLFEYFSETQRNKGNFPGRFSGRQFSNSRSEMNVSTLELGDSALYLCASSLEAGLDGYTFGSGTRLTVV.

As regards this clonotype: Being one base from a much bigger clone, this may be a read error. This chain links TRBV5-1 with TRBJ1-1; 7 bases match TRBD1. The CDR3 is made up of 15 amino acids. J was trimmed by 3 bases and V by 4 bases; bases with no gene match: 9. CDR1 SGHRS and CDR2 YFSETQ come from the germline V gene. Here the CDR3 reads CASSVTGARDTEAFF. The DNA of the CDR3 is TGCGCCAGCAGCGTCACAGGGGCCCGGGACACTGAAGCTTTCTTT.

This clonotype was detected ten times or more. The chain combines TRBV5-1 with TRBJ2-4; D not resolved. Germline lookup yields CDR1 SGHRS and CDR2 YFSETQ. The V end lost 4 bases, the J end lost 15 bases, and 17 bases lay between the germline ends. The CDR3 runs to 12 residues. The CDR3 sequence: CASSPIGRSWYF. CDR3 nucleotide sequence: TGCGCCAGCAGCCCAATTGGACGGTCGTGGTACTTC.

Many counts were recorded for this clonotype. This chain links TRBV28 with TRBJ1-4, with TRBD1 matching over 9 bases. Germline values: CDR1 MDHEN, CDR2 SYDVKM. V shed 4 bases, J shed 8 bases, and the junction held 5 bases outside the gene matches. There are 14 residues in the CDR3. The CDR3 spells CASSSLTGGEKLFF. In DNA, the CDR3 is TGTGCCAGCAGTTCATTGACAGGGGGGGAAAAACTGTTTTTT.

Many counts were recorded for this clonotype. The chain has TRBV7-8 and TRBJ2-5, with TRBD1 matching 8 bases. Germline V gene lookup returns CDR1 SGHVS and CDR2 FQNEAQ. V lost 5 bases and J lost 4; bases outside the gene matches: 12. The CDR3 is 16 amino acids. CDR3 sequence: CASSHEQGGLRETQYF. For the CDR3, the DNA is TGTGCCAGCAGCCACGAACAGGGGGGTTTGAGAGAGACCCAGTACTTC.

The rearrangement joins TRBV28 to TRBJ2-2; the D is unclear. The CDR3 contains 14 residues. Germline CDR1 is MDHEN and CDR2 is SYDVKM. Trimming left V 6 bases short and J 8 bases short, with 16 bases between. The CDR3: CASRTGSKMGELFF. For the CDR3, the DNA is TGTGCCAGCAGAACCGGGTCTAAAATGGGGGAGCTGTTTTTT.

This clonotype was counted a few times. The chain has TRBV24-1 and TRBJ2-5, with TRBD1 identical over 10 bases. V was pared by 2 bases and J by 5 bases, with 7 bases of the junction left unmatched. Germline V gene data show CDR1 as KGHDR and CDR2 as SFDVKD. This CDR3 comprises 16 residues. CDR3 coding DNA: TGTGCCACCAGTGATTCGGGACAGGGGTCTGGGGAGACCCAGTACTTC. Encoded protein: CATSDSGQGSGETQYF.

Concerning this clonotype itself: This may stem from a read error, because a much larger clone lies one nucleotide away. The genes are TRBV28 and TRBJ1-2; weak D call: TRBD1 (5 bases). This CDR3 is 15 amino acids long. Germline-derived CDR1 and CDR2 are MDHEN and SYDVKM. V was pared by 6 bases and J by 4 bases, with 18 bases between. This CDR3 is CASSDRGSRSYGYTF. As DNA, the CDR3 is TGTGCCAGCAGCGACCGGGGGAGCAGGAGCTATGGCTACACCTTC.

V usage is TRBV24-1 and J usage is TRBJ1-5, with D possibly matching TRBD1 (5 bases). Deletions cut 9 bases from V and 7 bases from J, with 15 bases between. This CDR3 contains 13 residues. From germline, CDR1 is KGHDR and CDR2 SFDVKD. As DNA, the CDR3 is TGTGCCACCGCCGCGGGGGAAGAGCAGCCCCAGCATTTT. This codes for CATAAGEEQPQHF.

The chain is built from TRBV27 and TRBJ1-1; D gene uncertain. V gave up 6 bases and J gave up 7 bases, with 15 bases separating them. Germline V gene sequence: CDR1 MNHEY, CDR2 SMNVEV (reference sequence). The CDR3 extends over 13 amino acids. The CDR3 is CASRTVGLLEAFF. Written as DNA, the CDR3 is TGTGCCAGCAGGACCGTCGGGCTCCTTGAAGCTTTCTTT.

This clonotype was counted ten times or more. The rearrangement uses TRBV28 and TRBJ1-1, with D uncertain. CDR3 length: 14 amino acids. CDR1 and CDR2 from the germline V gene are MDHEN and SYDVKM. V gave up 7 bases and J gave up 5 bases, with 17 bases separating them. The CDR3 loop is CASTKVPRRTEAFF. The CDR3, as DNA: TGTGCCAGCACCAAGGTCCCTCGGAGGACTGAAGCTTTCTTT.

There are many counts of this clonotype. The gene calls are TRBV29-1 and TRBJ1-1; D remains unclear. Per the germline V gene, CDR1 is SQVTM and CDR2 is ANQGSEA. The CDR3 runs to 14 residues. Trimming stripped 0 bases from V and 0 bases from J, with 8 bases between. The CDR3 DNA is TGCAGCGTTGAAGAGGGCAGCATGAACACTGAAGCTTTCTTT. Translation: CSVEEGSMNTEAFF.

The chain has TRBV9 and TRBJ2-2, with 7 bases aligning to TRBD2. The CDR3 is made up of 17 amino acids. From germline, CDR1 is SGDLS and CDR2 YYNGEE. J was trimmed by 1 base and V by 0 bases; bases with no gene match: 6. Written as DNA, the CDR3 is TGTGCCAGCAGCGTAGCAGCGGGGCGGATGAACACCGGGGAGCTGTTTTTT. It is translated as CASSVAAGRMNTGELFF.

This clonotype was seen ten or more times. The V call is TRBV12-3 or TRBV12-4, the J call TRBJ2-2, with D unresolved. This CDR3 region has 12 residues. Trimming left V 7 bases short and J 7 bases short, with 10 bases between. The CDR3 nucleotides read TGTGCCAGCATCCTCCAAGGCGGGGAGCTGTTTTTT. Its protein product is CASILQGGELFF.

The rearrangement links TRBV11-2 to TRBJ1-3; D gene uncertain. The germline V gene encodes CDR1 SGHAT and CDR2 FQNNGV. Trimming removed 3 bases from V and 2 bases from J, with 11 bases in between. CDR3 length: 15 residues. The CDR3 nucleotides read TGTGCCAGCAGCTTCCTGGGGTTAGCTGGAAACACCATATATTTT. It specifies CASSFLGLAGNTIYF.